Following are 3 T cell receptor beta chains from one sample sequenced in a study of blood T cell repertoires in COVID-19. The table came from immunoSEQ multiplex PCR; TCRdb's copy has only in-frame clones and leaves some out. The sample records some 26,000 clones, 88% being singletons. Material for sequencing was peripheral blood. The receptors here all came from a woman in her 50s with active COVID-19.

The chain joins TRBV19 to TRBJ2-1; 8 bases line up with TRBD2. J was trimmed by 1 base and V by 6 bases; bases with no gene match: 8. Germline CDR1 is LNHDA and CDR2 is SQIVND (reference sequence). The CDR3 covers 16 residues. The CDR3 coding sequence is TGTGCCAGTAGGTTATGGCGGGGGGATTCCTACAATGAGCAGTTCTTC. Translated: CASRLWRGDSYNEQFF. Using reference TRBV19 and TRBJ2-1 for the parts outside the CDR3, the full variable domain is DGGITQSPKYLFRKEGQNVTLSCEQNLNHDAMYWYRQDPGQGLRLIYYSQIVNDFQKGDIAEGYSVSREKKESFPLTVTSAQKNPTAFYLCASRLWRGDSYNEQFFGPGTRLTVL.

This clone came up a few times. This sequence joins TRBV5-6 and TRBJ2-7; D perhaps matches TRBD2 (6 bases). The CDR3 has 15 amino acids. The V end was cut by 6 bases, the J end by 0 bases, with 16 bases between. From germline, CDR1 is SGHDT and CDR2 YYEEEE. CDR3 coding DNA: TGTGCCAGCACCAAAGGGTGGGGGGTCTCCTACGAGCAGTACTTC. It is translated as CASTKGWGVSYEQYF.

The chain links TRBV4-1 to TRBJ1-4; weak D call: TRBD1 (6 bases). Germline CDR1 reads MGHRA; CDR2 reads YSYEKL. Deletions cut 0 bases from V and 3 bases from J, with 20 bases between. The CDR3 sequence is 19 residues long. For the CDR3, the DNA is TGCGCCAGCAGCCAAGATCTCGGGTGGACACAGGGAGCTAATGAAAAACTGTTTTTT. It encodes CASSQDLGWTQGANEKLFF.